This T cell receptor (beta chain) was observed in a study of cytomegalovirus exposure and HLA in healthy donors. PCR primers comprised 60 Vbeta and 13 Jbeta primers. Assay: immunoSEQ multiplex PCR; the TCRdb copy retains only in-frame clones and omits some. Of 90,000 to 140,000 clones listed, 75% to 85% were seen once; the top ten hold 6% to 7.5%. This TCR was recovered from a man aged 18 to 35 in good health and CMV-seronegative. Sequenced sample: PBMCs.

CDR3 loop: CAIGSSYNEQFF. The CDR3 DNA is TGTGCCATCGGGAGCTCCTACAATGAGCAGTTCTTC. The chain recombines TRBV10-3 with TRBJ2-1, with D tentatively TRBD2 (5 bases). Trimming took off 8 bases at V and 0 bases at J, with 5 bases between the two ends. The CDR3 contains 12 residues. Germline values: CDR1 ENHRY, CDR2 SYGVKD.